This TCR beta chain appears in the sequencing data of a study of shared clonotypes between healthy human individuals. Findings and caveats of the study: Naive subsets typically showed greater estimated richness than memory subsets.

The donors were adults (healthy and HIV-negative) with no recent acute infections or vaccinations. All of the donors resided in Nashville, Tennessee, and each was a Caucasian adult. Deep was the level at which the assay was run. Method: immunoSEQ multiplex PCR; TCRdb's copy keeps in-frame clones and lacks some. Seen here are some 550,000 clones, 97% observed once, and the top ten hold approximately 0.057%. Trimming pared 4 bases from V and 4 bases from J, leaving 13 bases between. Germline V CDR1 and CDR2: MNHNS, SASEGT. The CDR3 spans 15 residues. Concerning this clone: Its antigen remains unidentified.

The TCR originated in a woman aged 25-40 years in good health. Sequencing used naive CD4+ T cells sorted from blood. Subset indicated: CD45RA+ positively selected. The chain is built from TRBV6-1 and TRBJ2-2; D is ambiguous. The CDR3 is CASSGTPPGTGELFF. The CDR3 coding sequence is TGTGCCAGCAGTGGAACCCCCCCGGGCACCGGGGAGCTGTTTTTT.